This TCR beta chain was sequenced for a study of T cell responses to AZD1222 COVID-19 vaccine. Comments on this clone: The antigen is unknown.

Regarding the study as a whole: Spike-specific TCR depth and breadth grew after two AZD1222 doses. Donors were mostly white British, more females; clonal diversity possibly underestimated. Baseline serology detected seropositivity in only six AZD1222 recipients.

Germline loops: CDR1 SGHTA, CDR2 FQGNSA. The V end lost 4 bases, the J end lost 0 bases, and 13 bases lay between the germline ends. The CDR3 is 16 amino acids. The assay was immunoSEQ multiplex PCR, and TCRdb's table has in-frame clones only and misses some. The data show approximately 100,000 clones, over 80% seen once. The rearrangement links TRBV7-2 to TRBJ1-5, with D maybe TRBD1 (6 bases). This receptor was identified in an adult in good health. The source material was peripheral blood, sampled on day 0 of AZD1222 vaccination. The CDR3 loop is CASSSGHRTSNQPQHF. CDR3 coding DNA: TGTGCCAGCAGCTCGGGACACCGCACTAGCAATCAGCCCCAGCATTTT.